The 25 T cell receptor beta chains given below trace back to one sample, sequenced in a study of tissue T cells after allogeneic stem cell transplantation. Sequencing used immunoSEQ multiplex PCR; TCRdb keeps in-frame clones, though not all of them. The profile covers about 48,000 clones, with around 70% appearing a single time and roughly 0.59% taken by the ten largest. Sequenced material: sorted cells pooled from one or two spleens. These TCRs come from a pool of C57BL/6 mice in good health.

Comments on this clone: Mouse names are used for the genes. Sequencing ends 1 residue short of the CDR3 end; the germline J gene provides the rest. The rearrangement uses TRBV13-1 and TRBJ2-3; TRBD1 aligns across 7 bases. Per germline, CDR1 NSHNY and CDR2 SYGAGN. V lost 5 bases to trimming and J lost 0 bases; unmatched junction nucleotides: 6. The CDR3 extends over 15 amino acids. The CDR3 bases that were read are TGTGCCAGCAGGCCGGGACAGACTAGTGCAGAAACGCTGTAT. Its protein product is CASRPGQTSAETLY. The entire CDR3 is CASRPGQTSAETLYF.

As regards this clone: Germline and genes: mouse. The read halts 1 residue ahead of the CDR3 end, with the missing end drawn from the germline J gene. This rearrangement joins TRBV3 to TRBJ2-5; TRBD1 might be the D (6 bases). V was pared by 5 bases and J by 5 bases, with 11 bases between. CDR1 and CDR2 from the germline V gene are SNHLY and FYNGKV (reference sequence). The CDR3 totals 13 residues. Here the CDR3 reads CASSPGRGDTQYF. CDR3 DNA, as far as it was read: TGTGCCAGCAGCCCCGGCAGGGGAGACACCCAGTAC.

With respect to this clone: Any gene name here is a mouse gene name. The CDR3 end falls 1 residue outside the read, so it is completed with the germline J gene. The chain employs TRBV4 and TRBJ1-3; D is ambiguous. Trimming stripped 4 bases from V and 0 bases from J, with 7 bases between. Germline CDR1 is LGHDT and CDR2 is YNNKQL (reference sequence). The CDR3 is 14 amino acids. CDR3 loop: CASSLGFSGNTLYF. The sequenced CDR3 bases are TGTGCCAGCAGCTTAGGGTTTTCTGGAAATACGCTCTAT.

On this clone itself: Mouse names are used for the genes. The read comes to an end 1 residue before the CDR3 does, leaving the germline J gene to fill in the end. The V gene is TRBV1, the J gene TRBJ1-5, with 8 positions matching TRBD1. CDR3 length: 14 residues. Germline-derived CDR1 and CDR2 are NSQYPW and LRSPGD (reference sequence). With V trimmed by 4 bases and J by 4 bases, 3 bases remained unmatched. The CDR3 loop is CTCSGRDRNQAPLF. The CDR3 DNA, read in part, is TGCACCTGCAGTGGCCGGGACAGGAACCAGGCTCCGCTT.

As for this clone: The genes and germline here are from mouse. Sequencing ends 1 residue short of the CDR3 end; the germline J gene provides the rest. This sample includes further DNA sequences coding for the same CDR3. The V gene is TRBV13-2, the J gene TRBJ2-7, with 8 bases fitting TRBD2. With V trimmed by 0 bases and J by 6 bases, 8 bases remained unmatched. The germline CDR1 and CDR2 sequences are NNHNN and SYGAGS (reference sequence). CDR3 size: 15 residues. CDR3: CASGDAAGGALEQYF. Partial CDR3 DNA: TGTGCCAGCGGTGATGCGGCGGGGGGGGCGCTTGAACAGTAC.

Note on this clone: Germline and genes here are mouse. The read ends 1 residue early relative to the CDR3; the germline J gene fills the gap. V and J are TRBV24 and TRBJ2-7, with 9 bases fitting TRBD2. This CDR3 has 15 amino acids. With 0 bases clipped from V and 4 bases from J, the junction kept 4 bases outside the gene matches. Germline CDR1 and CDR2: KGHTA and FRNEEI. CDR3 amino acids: CASSLYGGAPYEQYF. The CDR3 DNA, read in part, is TGTGCCAGCAGTCTGTATGGGGGGGCACCTTATGAACAGTAC.

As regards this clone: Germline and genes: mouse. The CDR3: CASSLGQVFNQDTQYF. The DNA read from the CDR3 is TGTGCTAGCAGTCTAGGACAGGTCTTTAACCAAGACACCCAGTAC. The chain has TRBV17 and TRBJ2-5; 7 nucleotides align to TRBD1. The read terminates 1 residue before the CDR3 end, so the remaining end is supplied by the germline J gene. The length of the CDR3 is 16 residues. Germline V CDR1 and CDR2: MNHDT, YYDKIL. J was trimmed by 0 bases and V by 5 bases; bases with no gene match: 8.

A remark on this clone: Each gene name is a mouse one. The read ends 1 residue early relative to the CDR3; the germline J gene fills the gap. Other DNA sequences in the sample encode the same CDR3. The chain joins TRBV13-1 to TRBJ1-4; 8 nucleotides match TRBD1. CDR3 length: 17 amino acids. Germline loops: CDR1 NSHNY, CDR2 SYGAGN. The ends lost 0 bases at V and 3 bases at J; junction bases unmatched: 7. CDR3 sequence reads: CASSDAGGGEANERLFF. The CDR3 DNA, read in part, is TGTGCCAGCAGTGATGCAGGGGGCGGGGAAGCCAACGAAAGATTATTT. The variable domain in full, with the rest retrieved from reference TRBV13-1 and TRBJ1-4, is EAAVTQSPRNKVTVTGGNVTLSCRQTNSHNYMYWYRQDTGHGLRLIHYSYGAGNLRIGDVPDGYKATRTTQEDFFLLLELASPSQTSLYFCASSDAGGGEANERLFFGHGTKLSVL.

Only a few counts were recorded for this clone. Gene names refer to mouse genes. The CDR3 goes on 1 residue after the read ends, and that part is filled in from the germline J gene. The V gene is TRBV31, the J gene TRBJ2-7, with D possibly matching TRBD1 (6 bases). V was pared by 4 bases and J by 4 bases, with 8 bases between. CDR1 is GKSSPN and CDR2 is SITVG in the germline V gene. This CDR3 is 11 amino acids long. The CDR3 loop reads CAWMGQYEQYF. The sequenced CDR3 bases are TGTGCCTGGATGGGACAATATGAACAGTAC.

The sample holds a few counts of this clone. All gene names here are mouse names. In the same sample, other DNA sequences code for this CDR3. The sequenced CDR3 bases are TGTGCCAGCAGTCCGGGACAATATGAACAGTAC. The encoded protein is CASSPGQYEQY. The CDR3, in full, reads CASSPGQYEQYF. V gene TRBV15 combines with J gene TRBJ2-7, with a tentative D call TRBD1 (6 bases). The read is 1 residue too short to cover the CDR3 end, so that end is filled in from the germline J gene. The CDR3 is 12 residues long. The V end lost 5 bases, the J end lost 4 bases, and 9 bases lay between the germline ends. Germline CDR1 reads SGHND; CDR2 reads FRSKSL.

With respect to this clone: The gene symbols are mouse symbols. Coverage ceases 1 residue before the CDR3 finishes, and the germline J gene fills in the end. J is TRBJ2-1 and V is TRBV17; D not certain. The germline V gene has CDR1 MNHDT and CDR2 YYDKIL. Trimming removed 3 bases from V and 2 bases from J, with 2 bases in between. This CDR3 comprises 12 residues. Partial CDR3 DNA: TGTGCTAGCAGTAGGGACTATGCTGAGCAGTTC. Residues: CASSRDYAEQF. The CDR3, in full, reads CASSRDYAEQFF.

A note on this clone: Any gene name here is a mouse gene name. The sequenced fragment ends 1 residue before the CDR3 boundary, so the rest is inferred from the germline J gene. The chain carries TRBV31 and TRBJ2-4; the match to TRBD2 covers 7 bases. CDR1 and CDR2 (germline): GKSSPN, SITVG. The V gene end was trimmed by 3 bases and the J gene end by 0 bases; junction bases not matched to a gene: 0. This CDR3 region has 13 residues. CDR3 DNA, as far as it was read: TGTGCCTGGAGCTGGGGGAGTCAAAACACCTTGTAC. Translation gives CAWSWGSQNTLY. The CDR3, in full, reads CAWSWGSQNTLYF.

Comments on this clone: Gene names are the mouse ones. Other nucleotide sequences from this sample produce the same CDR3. This chain's CDR3 is CASSLGSAETLYF. The DNA read from the CDR3 is TGTGCAAGCAGCTTAGGGAGTGCAGAAACGCTGTAT. The V gene is TRBV16, the J gene TRBJ2-3; the D is unclear. The observed sequence ends 1 residue before the CDR3 terminus, with the missing tail filled in from the germline J gene. The ends were cut back, 1 base at V and 0 bases at J, with 2 bases in the middle. CDR1 and CDR2 (germline): SGHSA, FRNQAP. CDR3 length: 13 residues.

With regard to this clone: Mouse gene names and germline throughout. The CDR3 bases that were read are TGTGCCAGCAGTTGTCAGGGGGGGCGGGGAGACACCCAGTAC. As protein: CASSCQGGRGDTQY. The whole CDR3 protein reads CASSCQGGRGDTQYF. The chain combines TRBV22 with TRBJ2-5; TRBD2 was called by the table and not checked on the DNA. The observed sequence ends 1 residue before the CDR3 terminus, with the missing tail filled in from the germline J gene. TRBV22 is a listed pseudogene. This CDR3 is 15 amino acids long.

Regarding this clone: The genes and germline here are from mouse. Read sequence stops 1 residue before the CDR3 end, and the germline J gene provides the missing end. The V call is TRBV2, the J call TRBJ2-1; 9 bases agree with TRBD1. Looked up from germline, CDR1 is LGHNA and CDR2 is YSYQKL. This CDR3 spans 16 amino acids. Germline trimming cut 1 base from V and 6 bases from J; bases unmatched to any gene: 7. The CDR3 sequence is CASSQGLRTGVAEQFF. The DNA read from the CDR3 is TGTGCCAGCAGCCAAGGCCTCAGGACAGGGGTTGCTGAGCAGTTC.

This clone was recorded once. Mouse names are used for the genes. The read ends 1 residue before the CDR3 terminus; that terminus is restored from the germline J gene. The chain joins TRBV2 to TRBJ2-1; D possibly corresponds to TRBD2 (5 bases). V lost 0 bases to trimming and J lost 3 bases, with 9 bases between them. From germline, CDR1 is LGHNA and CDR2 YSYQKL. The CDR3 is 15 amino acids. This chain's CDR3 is CASSQEALGYAEQFF. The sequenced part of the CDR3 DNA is TGTGCCAGCAGCCAAGAGGCCCTGGGCTATGCTGAGCAGTTC.

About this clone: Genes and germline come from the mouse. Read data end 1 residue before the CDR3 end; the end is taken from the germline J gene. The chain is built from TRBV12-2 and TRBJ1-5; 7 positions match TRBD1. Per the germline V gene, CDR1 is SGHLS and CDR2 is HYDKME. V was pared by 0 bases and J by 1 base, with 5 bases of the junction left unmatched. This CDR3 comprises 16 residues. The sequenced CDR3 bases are TGTGCCAGCTCTCTCACAGGGGAAGAGAACAACCAGGCTCCGCTT. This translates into CASSLTGEENNQAPL. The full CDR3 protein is CASSLTGEENNQAPLF.

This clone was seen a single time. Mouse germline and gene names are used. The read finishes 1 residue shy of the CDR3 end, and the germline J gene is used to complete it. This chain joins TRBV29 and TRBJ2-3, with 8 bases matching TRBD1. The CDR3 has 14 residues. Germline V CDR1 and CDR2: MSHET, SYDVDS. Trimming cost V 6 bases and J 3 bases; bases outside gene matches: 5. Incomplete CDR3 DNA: TGTGCTAGCAGAGGACAGGGTGCGGCAGAAACGCTGTAT. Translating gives CASRGQGAAETLY. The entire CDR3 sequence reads CASRGQGAAETLYF.

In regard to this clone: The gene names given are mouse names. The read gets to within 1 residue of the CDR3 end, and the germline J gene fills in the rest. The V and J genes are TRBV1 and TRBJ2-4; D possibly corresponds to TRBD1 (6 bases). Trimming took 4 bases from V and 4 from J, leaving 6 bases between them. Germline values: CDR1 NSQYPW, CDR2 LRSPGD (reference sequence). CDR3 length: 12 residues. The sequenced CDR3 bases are TGCACCTGCAGTGGGACAGAAAACACCTTGTAC. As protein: CTCSGTENTLY. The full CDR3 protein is CTCSGTENTLYF. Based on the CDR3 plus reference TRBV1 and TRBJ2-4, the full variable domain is VTLLEQNPRWRLVPRGQAVNLRCILKNSQYPWMSWYQQDLQKQLQWLFTLRSPGDKEVKSLPGADYLATRVTDTELRLQVANMSQGRTLYCTCSGTENTLYFGAGTRLSVL.

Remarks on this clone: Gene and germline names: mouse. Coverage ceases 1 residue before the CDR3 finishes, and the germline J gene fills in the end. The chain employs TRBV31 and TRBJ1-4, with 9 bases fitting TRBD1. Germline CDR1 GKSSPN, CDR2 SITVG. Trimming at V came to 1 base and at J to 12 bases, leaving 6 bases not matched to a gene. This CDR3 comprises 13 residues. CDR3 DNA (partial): TGTGCCTGGAGTCGGGACAGGGTAAGGGGATTATTT. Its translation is CAWSRDRVRGLF. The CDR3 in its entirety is CAWSRDRVRGLFF.

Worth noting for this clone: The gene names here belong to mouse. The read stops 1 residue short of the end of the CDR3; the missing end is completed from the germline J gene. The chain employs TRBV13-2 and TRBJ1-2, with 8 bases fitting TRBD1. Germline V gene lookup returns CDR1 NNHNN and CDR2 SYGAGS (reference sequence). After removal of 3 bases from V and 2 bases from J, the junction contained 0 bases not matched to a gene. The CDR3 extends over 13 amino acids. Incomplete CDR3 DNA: TGTGCCAGCGGTGGGACAGGGAACTCCGACTACACC. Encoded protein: CASGGTGNSDYT. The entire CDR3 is CASGGTGNSDYTF.

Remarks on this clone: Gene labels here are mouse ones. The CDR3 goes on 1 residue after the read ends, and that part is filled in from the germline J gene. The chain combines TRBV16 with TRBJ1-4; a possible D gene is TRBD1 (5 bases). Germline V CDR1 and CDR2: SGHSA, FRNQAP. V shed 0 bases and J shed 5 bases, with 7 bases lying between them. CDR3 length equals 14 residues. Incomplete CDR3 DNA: TGTGCAAGCAGCTTAGATGGGGGGAACGAAAGATTATTT. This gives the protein CASSLDGGNERLF. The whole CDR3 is CASSLDGGNERLFF.

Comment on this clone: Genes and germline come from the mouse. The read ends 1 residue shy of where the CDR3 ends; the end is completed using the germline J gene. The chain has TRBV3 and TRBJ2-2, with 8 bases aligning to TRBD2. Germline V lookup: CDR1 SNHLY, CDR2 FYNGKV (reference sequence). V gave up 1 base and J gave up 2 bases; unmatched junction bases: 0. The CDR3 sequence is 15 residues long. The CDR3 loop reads CASSLDWGNTGQLYF. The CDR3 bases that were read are TGTGCCAGCAGCTTAGACTGGGGGAACACCGGGCAGCTCTAC. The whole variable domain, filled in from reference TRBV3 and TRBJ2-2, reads GPKVLQIPSHQIIDMGQMVTLNCDPVSNHLYFYWYKQILGQQMEFLVNFYNGKVMEKSKLFKDQFSVERPDGSYFTLKIQPTALEDSAVYFCASSLDWGNTGQLYFGEGSKLTVL.

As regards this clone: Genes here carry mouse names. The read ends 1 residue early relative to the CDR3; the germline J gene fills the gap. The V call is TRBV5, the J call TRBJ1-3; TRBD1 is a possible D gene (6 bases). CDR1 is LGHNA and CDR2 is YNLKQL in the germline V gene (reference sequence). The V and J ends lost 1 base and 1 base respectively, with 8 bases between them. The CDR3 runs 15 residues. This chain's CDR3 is CASSQAGASGNTLYF. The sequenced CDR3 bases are TGTGCCAGCAGCCAAGCGGGGGCCTCTGGAAATACGCTCTAT.

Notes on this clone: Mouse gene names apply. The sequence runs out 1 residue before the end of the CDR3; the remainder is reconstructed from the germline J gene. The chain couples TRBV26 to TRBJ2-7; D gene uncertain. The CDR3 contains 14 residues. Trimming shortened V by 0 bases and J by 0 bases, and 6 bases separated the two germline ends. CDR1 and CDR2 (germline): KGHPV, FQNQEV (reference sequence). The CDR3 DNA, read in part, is TGTGCCAGCAGTCTGTCTCACTTCTCCTATGAACAGTAC. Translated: CASSLSHFSYEQY. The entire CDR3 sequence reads CASSLSHFSYEQYF.